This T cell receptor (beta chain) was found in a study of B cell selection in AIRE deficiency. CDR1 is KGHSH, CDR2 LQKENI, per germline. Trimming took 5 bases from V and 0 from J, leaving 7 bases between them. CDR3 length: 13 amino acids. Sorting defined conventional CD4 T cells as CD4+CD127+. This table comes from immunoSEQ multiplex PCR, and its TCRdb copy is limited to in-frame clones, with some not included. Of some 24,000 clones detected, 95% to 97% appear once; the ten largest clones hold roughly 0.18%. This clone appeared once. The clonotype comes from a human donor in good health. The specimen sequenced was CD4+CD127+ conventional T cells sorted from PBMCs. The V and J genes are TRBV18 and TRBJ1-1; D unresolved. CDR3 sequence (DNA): TGTGCCAGCTCAGGGCAGTTGAACACTGAAGCTTTCTTT. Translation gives CASSGQLNTEAFF. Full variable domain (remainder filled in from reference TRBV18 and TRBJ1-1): NAGVMQNPRHLVRRRGQEARLRCSPMKGHSHVYWYRQLPEEGLKFMVYLQKENIIDESGMPKERFSAEFPKEGPSILRIQQVVRGDSAAYFCASSGQLNTEAFFGQGTRLTVV.